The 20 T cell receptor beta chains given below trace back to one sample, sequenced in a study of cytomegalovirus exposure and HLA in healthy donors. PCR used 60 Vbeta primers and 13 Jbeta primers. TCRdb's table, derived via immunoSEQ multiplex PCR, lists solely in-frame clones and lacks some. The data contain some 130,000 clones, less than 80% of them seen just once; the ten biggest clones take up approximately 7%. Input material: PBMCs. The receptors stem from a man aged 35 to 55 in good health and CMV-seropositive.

As DNA, the CDR3 is TGCGCCAGCAGCTTGAGTAGCTTTTTGGGCTACACCTTC. As protein: CASSLSSFLGYTF. The chain links TRBV4-3 to TRBJ1-2, with D unclear. The V end lost 5 bases, the J end lost 8 bases, and 15 bases lay between the germline ends. The CDR3 sequence is 13 residues long. Germline-derived CDR1 and CDR2 are LGHNA and YSLEER.

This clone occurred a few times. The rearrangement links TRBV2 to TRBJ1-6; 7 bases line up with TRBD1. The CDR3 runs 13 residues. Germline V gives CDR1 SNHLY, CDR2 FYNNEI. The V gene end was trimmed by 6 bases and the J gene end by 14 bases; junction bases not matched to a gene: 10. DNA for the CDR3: TGTGCCAGCAGCCCGGGACAGCACCTTACCCTCCACTTT. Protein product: CASSPGQHLTLHF.

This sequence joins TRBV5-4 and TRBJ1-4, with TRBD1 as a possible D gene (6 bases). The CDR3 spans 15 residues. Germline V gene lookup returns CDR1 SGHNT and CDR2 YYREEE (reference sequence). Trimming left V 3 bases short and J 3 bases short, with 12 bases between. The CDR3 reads CASSSQQGPNEKLFF. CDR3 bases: TGTGCCAGCAGCTCCCAACAGGGACCTAATGAAAAACTGTTTTTT.

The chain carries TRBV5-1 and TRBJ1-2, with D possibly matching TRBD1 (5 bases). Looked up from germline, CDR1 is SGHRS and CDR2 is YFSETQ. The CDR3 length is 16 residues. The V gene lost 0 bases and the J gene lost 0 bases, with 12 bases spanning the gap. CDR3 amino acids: CASSLEPGLTNYGYTF. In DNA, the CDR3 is TGCGCCAGCAGCTTGGAGCCAGGGCTGACTAACTATGGCTACACCTTC.

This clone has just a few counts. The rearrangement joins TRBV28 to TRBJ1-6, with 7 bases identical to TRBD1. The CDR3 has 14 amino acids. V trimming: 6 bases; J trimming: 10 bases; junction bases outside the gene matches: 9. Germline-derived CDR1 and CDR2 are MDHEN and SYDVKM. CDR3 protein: CASRPRQGRSPLHF. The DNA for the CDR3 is TGTGCCAGCAGACCCAGACAGGGCAGATCACCCCTCCACTTT.

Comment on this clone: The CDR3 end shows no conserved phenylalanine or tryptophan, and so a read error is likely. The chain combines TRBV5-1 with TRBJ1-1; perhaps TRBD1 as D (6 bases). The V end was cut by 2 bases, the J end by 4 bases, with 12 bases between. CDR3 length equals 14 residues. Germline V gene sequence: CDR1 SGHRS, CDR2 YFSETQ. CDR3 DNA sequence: TGCGCCAGCAGCTTCGGGGGGCCGGTCACTGAAGCTTTCTCT. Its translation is CASSFGGPVTEAFS.

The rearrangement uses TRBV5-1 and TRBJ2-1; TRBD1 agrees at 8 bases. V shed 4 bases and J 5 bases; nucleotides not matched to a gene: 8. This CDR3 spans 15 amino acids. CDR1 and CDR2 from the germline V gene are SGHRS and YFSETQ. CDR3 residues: CASSPTDRENNEQFF. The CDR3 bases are TGCGCCAGCAGCCCGACGGACAGGGAGAACAATGAGCAGTTCTTC.

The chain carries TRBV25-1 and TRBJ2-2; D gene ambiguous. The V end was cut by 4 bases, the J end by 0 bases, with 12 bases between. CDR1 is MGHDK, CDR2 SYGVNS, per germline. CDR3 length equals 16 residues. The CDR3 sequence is CASSAKENSNTGELFF. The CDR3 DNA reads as TGTGCCAGCAGTGCAAAGGAGAACTCGAACACCGGGGAGCTGTTTTTT.

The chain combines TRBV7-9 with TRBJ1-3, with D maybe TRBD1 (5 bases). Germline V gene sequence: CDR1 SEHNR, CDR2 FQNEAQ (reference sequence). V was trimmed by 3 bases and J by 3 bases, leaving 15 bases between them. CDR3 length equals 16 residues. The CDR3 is CASSFTGQGNGNTIYF. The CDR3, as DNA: TGTGCCAGCAGCTTTACAGGCCAGGGCAATGGAAACACCATATATTTT.

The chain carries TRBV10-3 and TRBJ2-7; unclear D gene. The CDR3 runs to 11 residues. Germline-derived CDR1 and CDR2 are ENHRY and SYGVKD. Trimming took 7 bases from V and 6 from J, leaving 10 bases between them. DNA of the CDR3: TGTGCCATCAAGAGTTCTGGCGAGCAGTACTTC. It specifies CAIKSSGEQYF.

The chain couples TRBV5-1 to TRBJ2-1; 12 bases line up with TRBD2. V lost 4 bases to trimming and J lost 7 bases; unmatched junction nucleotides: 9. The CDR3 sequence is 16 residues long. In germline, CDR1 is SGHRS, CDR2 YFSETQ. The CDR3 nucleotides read TGCGCCAGCAGCCGCCCGACTAGCGGGAGTGATAATGAGCAGTTCTTC. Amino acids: CASSRPTSGSDNEQFF.

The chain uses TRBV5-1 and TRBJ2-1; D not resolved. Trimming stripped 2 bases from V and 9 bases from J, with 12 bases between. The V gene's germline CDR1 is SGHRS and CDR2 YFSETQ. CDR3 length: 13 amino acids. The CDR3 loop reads CASSFFPSGEQFF. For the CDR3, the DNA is TGCGCCAGCAGCTTTTTTCCCAGTGGTGAGCAGTTCTTC.

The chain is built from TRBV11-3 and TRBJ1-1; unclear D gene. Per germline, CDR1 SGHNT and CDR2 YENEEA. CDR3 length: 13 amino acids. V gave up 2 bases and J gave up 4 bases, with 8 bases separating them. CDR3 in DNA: TGTGCCAGCAGCTTATTACGGGGCACTGAAGCTTTCTTT. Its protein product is CASSLLRGTEAFF.

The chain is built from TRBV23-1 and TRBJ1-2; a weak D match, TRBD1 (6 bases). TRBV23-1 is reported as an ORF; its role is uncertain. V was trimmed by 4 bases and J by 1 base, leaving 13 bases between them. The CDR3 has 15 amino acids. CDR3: CASSRRRRGNYGYTF. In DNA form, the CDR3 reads TGCGCCAGCAGTCGACGACGCAGGGGTAACTATGGCTACACCTTC.

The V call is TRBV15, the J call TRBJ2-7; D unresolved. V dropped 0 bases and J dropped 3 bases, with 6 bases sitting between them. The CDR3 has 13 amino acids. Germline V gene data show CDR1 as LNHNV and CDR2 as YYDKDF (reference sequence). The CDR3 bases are TGTGCCACCAGCAGAGATAGTGTCTACGAGCAGTACTTC. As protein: CATSRDSVYEQYF.

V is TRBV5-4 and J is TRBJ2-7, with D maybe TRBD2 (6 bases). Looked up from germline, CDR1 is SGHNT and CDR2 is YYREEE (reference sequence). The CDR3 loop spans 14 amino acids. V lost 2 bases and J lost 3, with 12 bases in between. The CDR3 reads CASSLWDSNYEQYF. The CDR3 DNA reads TGTGCCAGCAGCTTATGGGACTCCAACTACGAGCAGTACTTC.

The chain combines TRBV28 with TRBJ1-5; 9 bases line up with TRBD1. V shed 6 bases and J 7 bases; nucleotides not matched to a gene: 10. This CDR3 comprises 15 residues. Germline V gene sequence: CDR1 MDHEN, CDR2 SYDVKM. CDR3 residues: CASSLAGQGQQPQHF. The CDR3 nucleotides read TGTGCCAGCAGCCTCGCGGGACAGGGACAACAGCCCCAGCATTTT.

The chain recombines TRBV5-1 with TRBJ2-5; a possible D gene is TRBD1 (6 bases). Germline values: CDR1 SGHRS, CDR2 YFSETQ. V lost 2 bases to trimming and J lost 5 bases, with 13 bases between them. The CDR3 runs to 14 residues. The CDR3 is CASSLIAGEETQYF. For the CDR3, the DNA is TGCGCCAGCAGCTTAATAGCAGGGGAGGAGACCCAGTACTTC.

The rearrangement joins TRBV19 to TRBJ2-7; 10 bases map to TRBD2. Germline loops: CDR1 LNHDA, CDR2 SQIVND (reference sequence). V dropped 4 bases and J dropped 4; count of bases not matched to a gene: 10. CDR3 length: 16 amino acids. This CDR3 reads CASSRTGTSESYEQYF. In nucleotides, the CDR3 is TGTGCCAGTAGTAGGACAGGGACTAGCGAGTCTTACGAGCAGTACTTC. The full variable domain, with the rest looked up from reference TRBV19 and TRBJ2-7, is DGGITQSPKYLFRKEGQNVTLSCEQNLNHDAMYWYRQDPGQGLRLIYYSQIVNDFQKGDIAEGYSVSREKKESFPLTVTSAQKNPTAFYLCASSRTGTSESYEQYFGPGTRLTVT.

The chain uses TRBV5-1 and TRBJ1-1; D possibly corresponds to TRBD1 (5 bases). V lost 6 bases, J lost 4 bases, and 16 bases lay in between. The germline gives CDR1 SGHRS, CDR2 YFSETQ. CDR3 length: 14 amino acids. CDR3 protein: CASTRGAGGTEAFF. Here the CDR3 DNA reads TGCGCCAGCACCCGTGGGGCCGGGGGCACTGAAGCTTTCTTT. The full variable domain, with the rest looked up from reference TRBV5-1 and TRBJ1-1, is KAGVTQTPRYLIKTRGQQVTLSCSPISGHRSVSWYQQTPGQGLQFLFEYFSETQRNKGNFPGRFSGRQFSNSRSEMNVSTLELGDSALYLCASTRGAGGTEAFFGQGTRLTVV.